The subject of this entry is one T cell receptor (beta chain). A quantity of about 0.5 to 1 ug RNA underwent reverse transcription using random hexamers. The CDR3 of TCR beta was amplified by immunoSEQ multiplex PCR across 54 Vbeta and 13 Jbeta. TCRdb redid the calling of the immunoSEQ multiplex PCR reads with MiXCR, one entry per CDR3 protein. In the table there are 170,000 or so distinct CDR3 sequences, over 85% of which are singletons. The data were taken from a study of CD8 T cells in Susac syndrome. Germline lookup yields CDR1 MNHEY and CDR2 SMNVEV (reference sequence). V was shortened by 1 base and J by 4 bases, with 8 bases between the two germline ends. This CDR3 spans 15 amino acids. Blood CD8+ and CD4+ T cells underwent high-throughput TCR beta sequencing. The multiple sclerosis control group consisted of treatment-naive patients whose relapsing-remitting disease, which was either stable or active, fulfilled revised McDonald criteria.

The chain is built from TRBV27 and TRBJ2-6; D not resolved. This receptor was taken from a human donor with multiple sclerosis. The sequencing input was CD4+ T cells from PBMCs. The CDR3 coding sequence is TGTGCCAGCAGTTTATTAGGGATGGGGGCCAACGTCCTGACTTTC. Translated, it gives CASSLLGMGANVLTF.